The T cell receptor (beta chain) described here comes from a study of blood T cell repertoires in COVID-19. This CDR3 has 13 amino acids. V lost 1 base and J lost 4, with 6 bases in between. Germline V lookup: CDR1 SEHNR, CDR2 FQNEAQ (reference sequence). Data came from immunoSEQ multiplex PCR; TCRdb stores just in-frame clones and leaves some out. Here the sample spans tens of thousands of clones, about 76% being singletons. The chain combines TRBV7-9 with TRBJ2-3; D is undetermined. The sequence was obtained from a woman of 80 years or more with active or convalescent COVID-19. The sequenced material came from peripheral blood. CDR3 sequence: CASSLGHPDTQYF. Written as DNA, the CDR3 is TGTGCCAGCAGCTTAGGACATCCAGATACGCAGTATTTT.